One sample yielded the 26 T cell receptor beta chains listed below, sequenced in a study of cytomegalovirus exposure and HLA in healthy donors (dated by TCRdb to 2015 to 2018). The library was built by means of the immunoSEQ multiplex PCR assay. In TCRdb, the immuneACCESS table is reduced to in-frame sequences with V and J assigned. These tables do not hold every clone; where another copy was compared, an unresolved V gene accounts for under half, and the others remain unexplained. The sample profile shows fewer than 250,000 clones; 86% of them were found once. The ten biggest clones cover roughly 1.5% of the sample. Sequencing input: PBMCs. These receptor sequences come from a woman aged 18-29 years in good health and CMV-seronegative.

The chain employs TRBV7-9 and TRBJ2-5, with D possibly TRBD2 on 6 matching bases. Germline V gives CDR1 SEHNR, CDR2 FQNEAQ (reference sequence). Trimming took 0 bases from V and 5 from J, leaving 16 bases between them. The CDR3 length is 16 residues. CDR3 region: CASSLAQGGTGETQYF. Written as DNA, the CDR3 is TGTGCCAGCAGCTTAGCGCAGGGCGGGACGGGCGAGACCCAGTACTTC.

CDR3 sequence (DNA): TGTGCCAGCAGCTTAGGGACAGGGGTTTACCAGCCCCAGCATTTT. Protein product: CASSLGTGVYQPQHF. This chain connects TRBV5-6 to TRBJ1-5, with 10 positions matching TRBD1. The CDR3 runs 15 residues. Germline CDR1 SGHDT, CDR2 YYEEEE. With V trimmed by 2 bases and J by 7 bases, 6 bases remained unmatched.

The CDR3: CASSDLTSPHNEQFF. CDR3 in DNA: TGCGCCAGCAGTGATTTAACATCGCCGCACAATGAGCAGTTCTTC. The chain couples TRBV10-1 to TRBJ2-1; D call uncertain. The CDR3 length is 15 residues. Looked up from germline, CDR1 is WNHNN and CDR2 is SYGVQD (reference sequence). The V end lost 3 bases, the J end lost 5 bases, and 14 bases lay between the germline ends.

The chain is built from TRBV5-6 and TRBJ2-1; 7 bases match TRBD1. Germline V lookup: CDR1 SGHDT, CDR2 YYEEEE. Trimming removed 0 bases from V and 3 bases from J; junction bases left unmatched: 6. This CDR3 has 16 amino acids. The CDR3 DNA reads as TGTGCCAGCAGCTTGGTCCGGACAGGAGACTACAATGAGCAGTTCTTC. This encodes CASSLVRTGDYNEQFF.

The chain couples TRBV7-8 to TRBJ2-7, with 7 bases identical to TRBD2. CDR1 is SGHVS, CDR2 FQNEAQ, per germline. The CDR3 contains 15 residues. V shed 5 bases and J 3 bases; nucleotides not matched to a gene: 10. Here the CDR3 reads CASSPFRREHYEQYF. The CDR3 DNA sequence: TGTGCCAGCAGCCCCTTCCGGCGGGAGCACTACGAGCAGTACTTC.

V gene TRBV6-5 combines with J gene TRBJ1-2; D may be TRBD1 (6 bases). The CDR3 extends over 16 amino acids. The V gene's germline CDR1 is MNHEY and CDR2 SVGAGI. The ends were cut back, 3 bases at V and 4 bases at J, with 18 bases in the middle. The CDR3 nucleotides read TGTGCCAGCAGTTATTCGTCCAGGGGCTCAGGCTATGGCTACACCTTC. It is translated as CASSYSSRGSGYGYTF.

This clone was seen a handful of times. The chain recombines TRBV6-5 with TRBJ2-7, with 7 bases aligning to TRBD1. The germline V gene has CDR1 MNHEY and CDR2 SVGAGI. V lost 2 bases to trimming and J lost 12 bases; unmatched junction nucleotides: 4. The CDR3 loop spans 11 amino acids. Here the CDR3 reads CASSYEGARYF. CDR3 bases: TGTGCCAGCAGTTACGAGGGGGCTCGGTACTTC.

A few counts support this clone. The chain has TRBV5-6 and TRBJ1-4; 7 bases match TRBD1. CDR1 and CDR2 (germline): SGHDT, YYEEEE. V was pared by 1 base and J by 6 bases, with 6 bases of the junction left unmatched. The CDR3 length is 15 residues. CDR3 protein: CASSLRGPVYEKLFF. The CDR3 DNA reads TGTGCCAGCAGCTTGAGGGGGCCTGTGTATGAAAAACTGTTTTTT.

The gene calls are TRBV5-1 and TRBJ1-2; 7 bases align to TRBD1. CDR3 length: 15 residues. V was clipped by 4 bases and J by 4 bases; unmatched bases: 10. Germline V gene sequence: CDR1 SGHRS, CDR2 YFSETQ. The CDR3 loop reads CASSTRQGVGYGYTF. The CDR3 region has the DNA TGCGCCAGCAGCACCAGACAGGGCGTCGGCTATGGCTACACCTTC.

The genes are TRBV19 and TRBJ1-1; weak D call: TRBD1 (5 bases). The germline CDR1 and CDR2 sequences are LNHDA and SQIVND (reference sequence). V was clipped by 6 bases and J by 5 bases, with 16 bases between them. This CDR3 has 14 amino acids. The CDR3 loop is CASSKMGGRTEAFF. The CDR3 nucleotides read TGTGCCAGTAGCAAGATGGGGGGGAGGACTGAAGCTTTCTTT. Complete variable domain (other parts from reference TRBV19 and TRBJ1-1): DGGITQSPKYLFRKEGQNVTLSCEQNLNHDAMYWYRQDPGQGLRLIYYSQIVNDFQKGDIAEGYSVSREKKESFPLTVTSAQKNPTAFYLCASSKMGGRTEAFFGQGTRLTVV.

In DNA, the CDR3 is TGTGCCAGCAGTGGAAGCTACTCAGATACGCAGTATTTT. Protein sequence: CASSGSYSDTQYF. The gene calls are TRBV6-1 and TRBJ2-3; no clear D. This CDR3 is built from 13 residues. Between the trimmed V and J ends, which lost 4 bases and 4 bases, there was a span of 9 bases. Germline V gene data show CDR1 as MNHNS and CDR2 as SASEGT.

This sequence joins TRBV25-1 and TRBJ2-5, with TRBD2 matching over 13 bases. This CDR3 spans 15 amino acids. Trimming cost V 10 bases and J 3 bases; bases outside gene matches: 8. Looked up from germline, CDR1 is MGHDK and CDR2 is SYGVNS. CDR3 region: CATRLGTSGKETQYF. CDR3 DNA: TGTGCCACCCGTTTAGGGACTAGCGGGAAAGAGACCCAGTACTTC. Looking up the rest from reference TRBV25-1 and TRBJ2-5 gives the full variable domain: EADIYQTPRYLVIGTGKKITLECSQTMGHDKMYWYQQDPGMELHLIHYSYGVNSTEKGDLSSESTVSRIRTEHFPLTLESARPSHTSQYLCATRLGTSGKETQYFGPGTRLLVL.

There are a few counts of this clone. The CDR3 DNA is TGCGCCAGCAGCTCCGCCGGGACAGGGACGGGGAATGGCTACACCTTC. Residues: CASSSAGTGTGNGYTF. V usage is TRBV5-1 and J usage is TRBJ1-2, with 9 positions matching TRBD1. CDR1 SGHRS and CDR2 YFSETQ come from the germline V gene. The CDR3 is 16 amino acids. Unmatched junction bases numbered 12, after V lost 3 bases and J lost 6 bases.

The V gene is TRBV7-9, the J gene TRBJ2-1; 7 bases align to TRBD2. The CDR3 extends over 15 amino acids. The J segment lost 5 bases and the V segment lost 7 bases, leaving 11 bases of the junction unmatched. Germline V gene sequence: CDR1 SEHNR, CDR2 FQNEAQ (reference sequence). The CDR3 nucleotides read TGTGCCAGCACCGCACAAGCGGGACCTAACAATGAGCAGTTCTTC. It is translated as CASTAQAGPNNEQFF. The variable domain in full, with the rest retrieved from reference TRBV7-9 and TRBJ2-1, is DTGVSQNPRHKITKRGQNVTFRCDPISEHNRLYWYRQTLGQGPEFLTYFQNEAQLEKSRLLSDRFSAERPKGSFSTLEIQRTEQGDSAMYLCASTAQAGPNNEQFFGPGTRLTVL.

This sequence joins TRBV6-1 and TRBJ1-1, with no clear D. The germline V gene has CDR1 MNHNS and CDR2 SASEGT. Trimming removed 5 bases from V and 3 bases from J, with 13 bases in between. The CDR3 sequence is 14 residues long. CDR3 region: CASSFNYADTEAFF. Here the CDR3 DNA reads TGTGCCAGCAGTTTCAACTACGCAGACACTGAAGCTTTCTTT.

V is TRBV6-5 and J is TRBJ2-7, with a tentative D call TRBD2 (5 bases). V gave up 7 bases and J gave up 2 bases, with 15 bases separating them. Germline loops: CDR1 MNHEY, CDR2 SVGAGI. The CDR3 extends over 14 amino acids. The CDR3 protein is CASTQREGTYEQYF. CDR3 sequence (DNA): TGTGCCAGCACCCAACGAGAGGGTACCTACGAGCAGTACTTC.

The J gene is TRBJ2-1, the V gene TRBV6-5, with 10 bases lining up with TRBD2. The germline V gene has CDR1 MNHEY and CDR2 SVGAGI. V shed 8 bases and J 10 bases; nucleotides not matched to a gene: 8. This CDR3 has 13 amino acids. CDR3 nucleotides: TGTGCCAGCCGGGAGCGGGAGGGCCTGGAGCAGTTCTTC. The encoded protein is CASREREGLEQFF.

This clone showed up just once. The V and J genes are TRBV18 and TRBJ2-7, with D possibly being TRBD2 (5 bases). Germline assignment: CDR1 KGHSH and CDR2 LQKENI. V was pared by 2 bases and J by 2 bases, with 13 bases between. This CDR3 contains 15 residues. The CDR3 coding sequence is TGTGCCAGCTCACCAAGGGAGTCCGGGCCCTACGAGCAGTACTTC. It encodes CASSPRESGPYEQYF.

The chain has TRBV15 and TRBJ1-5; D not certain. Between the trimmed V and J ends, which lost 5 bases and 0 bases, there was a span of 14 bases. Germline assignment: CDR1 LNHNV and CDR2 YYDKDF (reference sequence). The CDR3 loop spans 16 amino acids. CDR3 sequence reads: CATSESGKNSNQPQHF. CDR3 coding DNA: TGTGCCACCAGCGAGTCGGGAAAGAATAGCAATCAGCCCCAGCATTTT.

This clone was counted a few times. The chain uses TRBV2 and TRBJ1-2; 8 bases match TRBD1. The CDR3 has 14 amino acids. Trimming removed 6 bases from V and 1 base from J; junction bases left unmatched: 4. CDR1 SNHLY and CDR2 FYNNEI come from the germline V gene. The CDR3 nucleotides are TGTGCCAGCAGGGCGACAGGGGTTAACTATGGCTACACCTTC. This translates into CASRATGVNYGYTF.

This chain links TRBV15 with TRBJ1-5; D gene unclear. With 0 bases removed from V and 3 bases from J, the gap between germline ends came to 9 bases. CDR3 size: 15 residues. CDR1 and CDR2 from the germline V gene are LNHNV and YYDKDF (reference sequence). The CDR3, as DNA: TGTGCCACCAGCAGAGATTCGGGTTACAATCAGCCCCAGCATTTT. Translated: CATSRDSGYNQPQHF. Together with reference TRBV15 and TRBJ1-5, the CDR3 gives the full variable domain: DAMVIQNPRYQVTQFGKPVTLSCSQTLNHNVMYWYQQKSSQAPKLLFHYYDKDFNNEADTPDNFQSRRPNTSFCFLDIRSPGLGDTAMYLCATSRDSGYNQPQHFGDGTRLSIL.

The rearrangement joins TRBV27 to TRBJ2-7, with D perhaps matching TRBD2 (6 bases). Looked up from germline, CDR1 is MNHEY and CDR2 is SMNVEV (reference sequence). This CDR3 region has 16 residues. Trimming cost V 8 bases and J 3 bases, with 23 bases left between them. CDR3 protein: CASCPSTTSTVYEQYF. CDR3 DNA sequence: TGTGCCAGCTGCCCCAGCACTACTAGCACGGTCTACGAGCAGTACTTC.

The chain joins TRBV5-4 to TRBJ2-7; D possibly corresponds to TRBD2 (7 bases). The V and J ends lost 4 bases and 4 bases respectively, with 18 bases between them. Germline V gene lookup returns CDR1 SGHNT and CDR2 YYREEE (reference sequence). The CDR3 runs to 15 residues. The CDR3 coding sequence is TGTGCCAGCAGCCCACCGGGGGGCGTTAGGTACGAGCAGTACTTC. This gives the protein CASSPPGGVRYEQYF.

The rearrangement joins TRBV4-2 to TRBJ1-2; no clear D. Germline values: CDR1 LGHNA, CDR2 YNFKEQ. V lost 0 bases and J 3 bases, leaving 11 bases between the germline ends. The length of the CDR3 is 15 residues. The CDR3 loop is CASSQEGSGHYGYTF. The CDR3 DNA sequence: TGTGCCAGCAGCCAAGAAGGCTCAGGTCACTATGGCTACACCTTC.

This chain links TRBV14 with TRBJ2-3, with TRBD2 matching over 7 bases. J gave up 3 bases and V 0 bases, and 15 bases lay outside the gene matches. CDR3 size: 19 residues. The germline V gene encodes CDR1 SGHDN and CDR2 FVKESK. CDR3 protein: CASSQERGAGEQGTDTQYF. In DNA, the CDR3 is TGTGCCAGCAGCCAAGAACGAGGGGCGGGAGAACAAGGAACAGATACGCAGTATTTT.

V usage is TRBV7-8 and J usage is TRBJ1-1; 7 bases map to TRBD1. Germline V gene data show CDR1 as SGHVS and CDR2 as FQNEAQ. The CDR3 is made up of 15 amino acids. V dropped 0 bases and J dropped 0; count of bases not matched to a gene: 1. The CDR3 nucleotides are TGTGCCAGCAGCTTAGCCGGACAGGTGAACACTGAAGCTTTCTTT. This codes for CASSLAGQVNTEAFF.